Presented here are 16 T cell receptor beta chains from one specimen sequenced in a study of OX40 agonist ivuxolimab in advanced cancers. TCRdb's copy holds only in-frame clones and misses some; the assay was immunoSEQ multiplex PCR. The table shows more than 20,000 clones, with 73% occurring only once. This specimen was CD4+ or CD8+ T cells sorted from blood, taken in a trial of the OX40 agonist ivuxolimab. The receptors derive from an adult with an advanced solid tumor such as melanoma, head and neck, liver or kidney cancer.

This chain joins TRBV11-2 and TRBJ2-3; TRBD2 matches 8 bases. V dropped 5 bases and J dropped 1; count of bases not matched to a gene: 14. Per the germline V gene, CDR1 is SGHAT and CDR2 is FQNNGV. This CDR3 comprises 18 residues. The CDR3 sequence is CASSQEAGGYPGTDTQYF. The DNA of the CDR3 is TGTGCCAGCAGCCAGGAGGCGGGGGGCTACCCGGGCACAGATACGCAGTATTTT.

The CDR3 sequence is CASSLPPFDSMYGGYTF. In DNA form, the CDR3 reads TGTGCCAGCAGCTTGCCCCCCTTTGACAGTATGTACGGTGGCTACACCTTC. The chain uses TRBV5-6 and TRBJ1-2; weak D call: TRBD1 (5 bases). There are 17 residues in the CDR3. The germline V gene encodes CDR1 SGHDT and CDR2 YYEEEE. V gave up 1 base and J gave up 7 bases, with 23 bases separating them.

Turning to this clone: Other DNA sequences within the sample encode an identical CDR3. The rearrangement links TRBV28 to TRBJ2-1; D gene unclear. The CDR3 has 12 amino acids. V was clipped by 8 bases and J by 4 bases, with 9 bases between them. Germline V gene data show CDR1 as MDHEN and CDR2 as SYDVKM. DNA for the CDR3: TGTGCCAGCCGCAGAGGATACAATGAGCAGTTCTTC. This translates into CASRRGYNEQFF.

The chain carries TRBV15 and TRBJ1-3; D ambiguous. Trimming stripped 5 bases from V and 0 bases from J, with 8 bases between. Germline CDR1 reads LNHNV; CDR2 reads YYDKDF (reference sequence). The CDR3 is 14 amino acids. The DNA for the CDR3 is TGTGCCACCAGCCCAGGCTACTCTGGAAACACCATATATTTT. Residues: CATSPGYSGNTIYF.

The V gene is TRBV9, the J gene TRBJ1-1, with D perhaps matching TRBD1 (6 bases). V shed 3 bases and J shed 4 bases, with 13 bases lying between them. Germline CDR1 reads SGDLS; CDR2 reads YYNGEE. The CDR3 runs 14 residues. Here the CDR3 DNA reads TGTGCCAGCAGCGAGCAGGGGAGTGGCACTGAAGCTTTCTTT. This translates into CASSEQGSGTEAFF.

The J gene is TRBJ2-3, the V gene TRBV6-5; D gene uncertain. Germline V gene lookup returns CDR1 MNHEY and CDR2 SVGAGI. The CDR3 covers 15 residues. With 2 bases removed from V and 4 bases from J, the gap between germline ends came to 13 bases. CDR3 sequence reads: CASSYGSSPADTQYF. DNA of the CDR3: TGTGCCAGCAGTTACGGGTCGAGCCCGGCAGATACGCAGTATTTT.

The chain recombines TRBV2 with TRBJ1-2; D gene ambiguous. Germline loops: CDR1 SNHLY, CDR2 FYNNEI. This CDR3 spans 14 amino acids. Trimming pared 5 bases from V and 7 bases from J, leaving 17 bases between. CDR3 DNA: TGTGCCAGCAGTTCCCGGGATTTCCTTGGTGGCTACACCTTC. It specifies CASSSRDFLGGYTF.

The chain combines TRBV2 with TRBJ2-7, with D maybe TRBD1 (6 bases). Trimming shortened V by 10 bases and J by 2 bases, and 18 bases separated the two germline ends. CDR1 and CDR2 from the germline V gene are SNHLY and FYNNEI. This CDR3 spans 14 amino acids. The DNA of the CDR3 is TGTGCCAACGCCCTGGACAGTTACCCCTACGAGCAGTACTTC. It specifies CANALDSYPYEQYF.

The rearrangement uses TRBV10-3 and TRBJ2-1; D possibly corresponds to TRBD1 (6 bases). Between the trimmed V and J ends, which lost 6 bases and 5 bases, there was a span of 11 bases. There are 13 residues in the CDR3. Per germline, CDR1 ENHRY and CDR2 SYGVKD. In DNA form, the CDR3 reads TGTGCCATCAGCCGGACAGATAACAATGAGCAGTTCTTC. It translates to CAISRTDNNEQFF.

The chain has TRBV5-8 and TRBJ2-1; tentative D call: TRBD1 (5 bases). This CDR3 is 15 amino acids long. CDR1 SGHTS and CDR2 YDEGEE come from the germline V gene. Trimming removed 2 bases at V and 6 bases at J, with 15 bases between. CDR3 DNA sequence: TGTGCCAGCAGCTTTGGTCCAGGGAACGCCAATGAGCAGTTCTTC. Its translation: CASSFGPGNANEQFF.

The chain joins TRBV5-3 to TRBJ1-1; D is unclear. TRBV5-3 is marked as an open reading frame, function uncertain. V dropped 8 bases and J dropped 0 bases, with 14 bases sitting between them. This CDR3 spans 14 amino acids. DNA for the CDR3: TGTGCCAGCAGCCATCCCTCGTTGAACACTGAAGCTTTCTTT. This translates into CASSHPSLNTEAFF.

The genes are TRBV9 and TRBJ1-1; TRBD1 agrees at 11 bases. There are 16 residues in the CDR3. CDR1 is SGDLS and CDR2 is YYNGEE in the germline V gene. V was pared by 0 bases and J by 4 bases, with 5 bases of the junction left unmatched. The chain's CDR3 is CASSVASGTGGTEAFF. The CDR3 nucleotides are TGTGCCAGCAGCGTAGCTTCGGGGACAGGGGGCACTGAAGCTTTCTTT.

The rearrangement joins TRBV27 to TRBJ2-7; D tentatively reads TRBD1 or TRBD2 (6 bases each). This CDR3 has 14 residues. Germline V lookup: CDR1 MNHEY, CDR2 SMNVEV (reference sequence). Trimming shortened V by 7 bases and J by 3 bases, and 16 bases separated the two germline ends. For the CDR3, the DNA is TGTGCCAGCACCCAGGGGACGGGGGACTACGAGCAGTACTTC. As protein: CASTQGTGDYEQYF.

V is TRBV11-2 and J is TRBJ2-7, with D perhaps TRBD1 (6 bases). The CDR3 loop spans 14 amino acids. CDR1 is SGHAT, CDR2 FQNNGV, per germline. Trimming pared 1 base from V and 4 bases from J, leaving 11 bases between. In DNA, the CDR3 is TGTGCCAGCAGCTTAGGGCAGGGGCAATACGAGCAGTACTTC. Amino acids: CASSLGQGQYEQYF.

V is TRBV11-2 and J is TRBJ1-1; no firm D call. The CDR3 is made up of 12 amino acids. V was pared by 2 bases and J by 3 bases, with 4 bases between. Germline CDR1 reads SGHAT; CDR2 reads FQNNGV. CDR3 DNA sequence: TGTGCCAGCAGCTTAATGGACACTGAAGCTTTCTTT. Protein: CASSLMDTEAFF.

The V gene is TRBV6-5, the J gene TRBJ2-7, with D tentatively TRBD1 (6 bases). Germline-derived CDR1 and CDR2 are MNHEY and SVGAGI. Trimming cost V 2 bases and J 6 bases, with 11 bases left between them. The CDR3 sequence is 13 residues long. The CDR3 DNA follows: TGTGCCAGCAGTTACGTATTGGGGGCCGAGCAGTACTTC. This translates into CASSYVLGAEQYF.